Listed here are 28 T cell receptor beta chains from one sample, sequenced in a study of cytomegalovirus exposure and HLA in healthy donors. Sequencing was performed with immunoSEQ multiplex PCR; in TCRdb, only in-frame clones are kept and a portion is missing. Of about 240,000 clones in the sample, around 87% were seen once. Input material: PBMCs. The receptors were sampled from a woman aged 30 to 39 in good health and CMV-seropositive.

This clone showed up just once. The J gene is TRBJ2-3, the V gene TRBV5-1; TRBD2 matches 7 bases. The germline CDR1 and CDR2 sequences are SGHRS and YFSETQ. V lost 4 bases, J lost 4 bases, and 12 bases stayed unmatched. This CDR3 spans 16 amino acids. The CDR3 sequence: CASSLGLPDPPDTQYF. DNA of the CDR3: TGCGCCAGCAGCCTGGGACTACCCGACCCTCCAGATACGCAGTATTTT.

The rearrangement uses TRBV25-1 and TRBJ2-2, with 10 bases lining up with TRBD1. V shed 3 bases, J shed 7 bases, and the junction held 5 bases outside the gene matches. Per the germline V gene, CDR1 is MGHDK and CDR2 is SYGVNS. The CDR3 has 15 residues. CDR3 in amino acids: CASSDDRGPGGELFF. CDR3 nucleotide sequence: TGTGCCAGCAGTGACGACAGGGGGCCTGGCGGGGAGCTGTTTTTT.

V usage is TRBV28 and J usage is TRBJ1-1; a weak D match, TRBD1 (5 bases). Per germline, CDR1 MDHEN and CDR2 SYDVKM. V was cut by 5 bases and J by 7 bases, with 17 bases left in between. The CDR3 extends over 14 amino acids. CDR3 loop: CASSPPGGTNEAFF. CDR3 DNA sequence: TGTGCCAGCAGTCCCCCCGGCGGGACTAATGAAGCTTTCTTT.

This clone has only one observation. This chain connects TRBV28 to TRBJ2-1, with a tentative D call TRBD1 (7 bases). This CDR3 has 16 residues. Trimming cost V 4 bases and J 7 bases, with 20 bases left between them. Germline V gene lookup returns CDR1 MDHEN and CDR2 SYDVKM. CDR3 in amino acids: CASSWGGGGRGNEQFF. The CDR3 nucleotides read TGTGCCAGCAGTTGGGGAGGAGGGGGCAGAGGGAATGAGCAGTTCTTC.

The gene calls are TRBV28 and TRBJ2-3; D remains ambiguous. Trimming shortened V by 4 bases and J by 6 bases, and 8 bases separated the two germline ends. This CDR3 has 12 amino acids. Looked up from germline, CDR1 is MDHEN and CDR2 is SYDVKM. In DNA, the CDR3 is TGTGCCAGCAGTTCATTTTTGGATACGCAGTATTTT. It yields the protein CASSSFLDTQYF.

The chain couples TRBV6-1 to TRBJ2-3, with 7 bases that match TRBD1. Germline V gene sequence: CDR1 MNHNS, CDR2 SASEGT. Germline trimming cut 2 bases from V and 5 bases from J; bases unmatched to any gene: 7. This CDR3 comprises 15 residues. The CDR3 loop reads CASSEPGQTGDTQYF. For the CDR3, the DNA is TGTGCCAGCAGTGAACCGGGACAGACGGGAGATACGCAGTATTTT.

The rearrangement uses TRBV19 and TRBJ1-1, with 7 nucleotides matching TRBD1. The CDR3 extends over 12 amino acids. After removal of 9 bases from V and 4 bases from J, the junction contained 5 bases not matched to a gene. The germline V gene encodes CDR1 LNHDA and CDR2 SQIVND (reference sequence). Here the CDR3 DNA reads TGTGCCAGCGAACAGGGGAGCACTGAAGCTTTCTTT. Translated, it gives CASEQGSTEAFF.

This sequence joins TRBV10-3 and TRBJ1-4, with D unclear. The CDR3 contains 15 residues. Germline lookup yields CDR1 ENHRY and CDR2 SYGVKD. V gave up 5 bases and J gave up 0 bases, with 10 bases separating them. The CDR3 spells CAISTGIATNEKLFF. In DNA, the CDR3 is TGTGCCATCAGTACCGGGATTGCAACTAATGAAAAACTGTTTTTT.

The chain has TRBV19 and TRBJ2-5, with D maybe TRBD1 (5 bases). Trimming left V 1 base short and J 3 bases short, with 9 bases between. CDR3 length: 14 residues. The V gene's germline CDR1 is LNHDA and CDR2 SQIVND (reference sequence). This CDR3 is CASSIGAREETQYF. As DNA, the CDR3 is TGTGCCAGTAGTATAGGGGCCAGGGAAGAGACCCAGTACTTC.

This clone was picked up one time. The J gene is TRBJ1-5, the V gene TRBV28, with a tentative D call TRBD1 (6 bases). Trimming cost V 4 bases and J 5 bases, with 18 bases left between them. The CDR3 has 16 amino acids. CDR1 and CDR2 (germline): MDHEN, SYDVKM. The CDR3 region is CASSSTQGTRYQPQHF. CDR3 coding DNA: TGTGCCAGCAGTTCAACCCAGGGGACGCGTTATCAGCCCCAGCATTTT.

The CDR3 coding sequence is TGTGCCACCCAGATGGACAGGGGCGGTAGCAATCAGCCCCAGCATTTT. Protein sequence: CATQMDRGGSNQPQHF. The V gene is TRBV10-3, the J gene TRBJ1-5; 9 bases line up with TRBD1. This CDR3 contains 16 residues. Losses at the gene ends were 10 bases for V and 0 bases for J; bases not matched to a gene: 10. CDR1 is ENHRY and CDR2 is SYGVKD in the germline V gene.

The chain employs TRBV11-2 and TRBJ2-5; 10 bases are shared with TRBD1. The CDR3 consists of 16 residues. CDR1 SGHAT and CDR2 FQNNGV come from the germline V gene. V trimming: 1 base; J trimming: 5 bases; junction bases outside the gene matches: 7. This chain's CDR3 is CASSLGLGQGLETQYF. The CDR3 nucleotides read TGTGCCAGCAGCTTAGGACTGGGACAGGGGTTGGAGACCCAGTACTTC.

J is TRBJ1-3 and V is TRBV27; 8 nucleotides line up with TRBD1. Trimming took 5 bases from V and 6 from J; bases not matched to a gene: 6. Germline V lookup: CDR1 MNHEY, CDR2 SMNVEV (reference sequence). The CDR3 is 14 amino acids. The CDR3 protein is CASSPGGSENTIYF. In DNA form, the CDR3 reads TGTGCCAGCAGTCCAGGGGGCTCGGAAAACACCATATATTTT.

This chain links TRBV9 with TRBJ2-1; 7 bases are shared with TRBD2. With V trimmed by 3 bases and J by 2 bases, 5 bases remained unmatched. CDR1 is SGDLS, CDR2 YYNGEE, per germline. The CDR3 is 15 residues long. In nucleotides, the CDR3 is TGTGCCAGCAGCGGAGGACTAGGTACCTACAATGAGCAGTTCTTC. As protein: CASSGGLGTYNEQFF.

As DNA, the CDR3 is TGTGCCAGTTCCGGACAGAACCTCTCCTACGAGCAGTACTTC. Its translation: CASSGQNLSYEQYF. The V gene is TRBV19, the J gene TRBJ2-7, with D maybe TRBD1 (6 bases). The V gene's germline CDR1 is LNHDA and CDR2 SQIVND (reference sequence). Between the trimmed V and J ends, which lost 8 bases and 0 bases, there was a span of 14 bases. CDR3 length equals 14 residues.

This chain connects TRBV11-2 to TRBJ2-3; possibly TRBD1 for D (5 bases). Germline CDR1 reads SGHAT; CDR2 reads FQNNGV. This CDR3 spans 13 amino acids. Trimming removed 3 bases from V and 3 bases from J, with 7 bases in between. This chain's CDR3 is CASSLPGTDTQYF. The CDR3 DNA sequence: TGTGCCAGCAGCTTGCCAGGGACAGATACGCAGTATTTT.

This rearrangement joins TRBV5-1 to TRBJ1-1, with a weak D call TRBD1 (6 bases). This CDR3 is 11 amino acids long. The V gene's germline CDR1 is SGHRS and CDR2 YFSETQ. Deletions cut 6 bases from V and 7 bases from J, with 10 bases between. The CDR3 DNA follows: TGCGCCAGCACAGGGGCAGGTGAAGCTTTCTTT. This encodes CASTGAGEAFF.

This chain joins TRBV28 and TRBJ2-1, with D unresolved. V was shortened by 6 bases and J by 6 bases, with 9 bases between the two germline ends. CDR1 and CDR2 (germline): MDHEN, SYDVKM. The CDR3 loop spans 12 amino acids. The CDR3 is CASSLLRNEQFF. DNA for the CDR3: TGTGCCAGCAGCCTATTACGCAATGAGCAGTTCTTC.

Here the CDR3 DNA reads TGTGCCTGGAGGTCGCAGGTGAACACTGAAGCTTTCTTT. This encodes CAWRSQVNTEAFF. This rearrangement joins TRBV30 to TRBJ1-1; no clear D gene. The V gene's germline CDR1 is GTSNPN and CDR2 SVGIG (reference sequence). This CDR3 comprises 13 residues. Trimming pared 3 bases from V and 0 bases from J, leaving 8 bases between.

This sequence joins TRBV18 and TRBJ1-5; TRBD1 aligns across 7 bases. The CDR3 runs to 14 residues. From germline, CDR1 is KGHSH and CDR2 LQKENI. After removal of 5 bases from V and 6 bases from J, the junction contained 7 bases not matched to a gene. CDR3 in amino acids: CASSTDRAGQPQHF. For the CDR3, the DNA is TGTGCCAGCTCAACCGACAGGGCGGGTCAGCCCCAGCATTTT. The entire variable domain, with the rest obtained from reference TRBV18 and TRBJ1-5, is as follows: NAGVMQNPRHLVRRRGQEARLRCSPMKGHSHVYWYRQLPEEGLKFMVYLQKENIIDESGMPKERFSAEFPKEGPSILRIQQVVRGDSAAYFCASSTDRAGQPQHFGDGTRLSIL.

This chain uses TRBV4-2 with TRBJ2-1, with 8 bases identical to TRBD1. Germline V gene sequence: CDR1 LGHNA, CDR2 YNFKEQ. V gave up 0 bases and J gave up 7 bases; unmatched junction bases: 8. The CDR3 runs to 16 residues. DNA for the CDR3: TGTGCCAGCAGCCAAGAACAGGACAGGGCGGGGAATGAGCAGTTCTTC. This codes for CASSQEQDRAGNEQFF.

The chain links TRBV5-1 to TRBJ2-3; D is possibly TRBD1 (5 bases). CDR3 size: 12 residues. Germline CDR1 is SGHRS and CDR2 is YFSETQ. V was pared by 3 bases and J by 4 bases, with 6 bases between. CDR3 sequence (DNA): TGCGCCAGCAGCTCGACAGCAGATACGCAGTATTTT. Residues: CASSSTADTQYF.

For the CDR3, the DNA is TGTGCCAGCAGTTTAGACTGGAGCTCCTACGAGCAGTACTTC. It translates to CASSLDWSSYEQYF. The chain couples TRBV28 to TRBJ2-7; D gene unclear. Germline V gene sequence: CDR1 MDHEN, CDR2 SYDVKM. The CDR3 consists of 14 residues. V gave up 2 bases and J gave up 0 bases, with 8 bases separating them.

This clone was counted once. The J gene is TRBJ2-1, the V gene TRBV4-1; perhaps TRBD1 as D (6 bases). The CDR3 extends over 12 amino acids. V was pared by 8 bases and J by 5 bases, with 10 bases between. Germline CDR1 MGHRA, CDR2 YSYEKL. Here the CDR3 reads CASGRDNNEQFF. The CDR3 region has the DNA TGCGCCAGCGGCCGGGACAACAATGAGCAGTTCTTC.

J is TRBJ2-7 and V is TRBV4-2, with 13 positions matching TRBD2. The germline CDR1 and CDR2 sequences are LGHNA and YNFKEQ. This CDR3 has 16 residues. The V and J ends lost 1 base and 5 bases, in that order; junction bases with no gene match: 5. The CDR3 protein is CASSQGTSGSFDEQYF. DNA for the CDR3: TGTGCCAGCAGCCAAGGGACTAGCGGGAGCTTCGACGAGCAGTACTTC.

This rearrangement joins TRBV5-1 to TRBJ2-1; 7 bases agree with TRBD1. J was trimmed by 1 base and V by 0 bases; bases with no gene match: 4. The CDR3 runs 16 residues. The germline V gene encodes CDR1 SGHRS and CDR2 YFSETQ. The CDR3 DNA reads TGCGCCAGCAGCTTGGAGGGGGCCCTTTCCTACAATGAGCAGTTCTTC. This codes for CASSLEGALSYNEQFF.

The chain is built from TRBV7-9 and TRBJ1-1; TRBD1 is a possible D gene (5 bases). The CDR3 sequence is 12 residues long. Trimming cost V 2 bases and J 11 bases, with 12 bases left between them. CDR1 and CDR2 from the germline V gene are SEHNR and FQNEAQ (reference sequence). This CDR3 is CASSLLGGGAFF. The CDR3 region has the DNA TGTGCCAGCAGCTTATTGGGTGGGGGGGCTTTCTTT.

There are a few counts of this clone. The V gene is TRBV6-1, the J gene TRBJ1-5, with TRBD1 matching over 9 bases. The CDR3 length is 15 residues. Germline CDR1 MNHNS, CDR2 SASEGT. The trim removed 5 bases at V and 5 bases at J, leaving 7 bases unmatched. This chain's CDR3 is CASSRGTGSDQPQHF. The CDR3 DNA follows: TGTGCCAGCAGTAGGGGGACAGGGAGCGATCAGCCCCAGCATTTT.